The T cell receptor beta chain described here comes from a study of T-cell memory formation after mild COVID-19. TCRdb passed the 5' RACE reads through MiXCR, listing each CDR3 protein once. The sample records about 170,000 distinct CDR3 sequences, 10% to 15% being singletons. The CDR3 runs to 15 residues. The ends were cut back, 5 bases at V and 1 base at J, with 14 bases in the middle. Germline CDR1 SGHTA, CDR2 FQGNSA. This receptor was obtained from a man aged 18 to 35 who had mild COVID-19 (a few samples of this study predate the infection). Cell type and time point are not known. This chain joins TRBV7-2 and TRBJ1-2; the D is unclear. The sequenced sample consisted of PBMCs or a T cell subset sorted from them (not recorded which). CDR3 bases: TGTGCCAGCAGCCCTTCCCGGAGAATTAACTATGGCTACACCTTC. This translates into CASSPSRRINYGYTF.